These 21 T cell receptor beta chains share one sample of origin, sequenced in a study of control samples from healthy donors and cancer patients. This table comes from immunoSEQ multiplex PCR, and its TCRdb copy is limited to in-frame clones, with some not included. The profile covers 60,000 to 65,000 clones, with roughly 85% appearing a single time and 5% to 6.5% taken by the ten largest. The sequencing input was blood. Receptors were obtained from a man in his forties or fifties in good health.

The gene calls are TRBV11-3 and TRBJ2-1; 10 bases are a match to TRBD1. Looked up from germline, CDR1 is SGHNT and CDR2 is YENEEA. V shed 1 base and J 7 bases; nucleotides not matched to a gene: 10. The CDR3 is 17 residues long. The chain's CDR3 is CASSLGPGTGAANEQFF. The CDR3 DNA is TGTGCCAGCAGCTTAGGGCCCGGGACAGGGGCCGCAAATGAGCAGTTCTTC. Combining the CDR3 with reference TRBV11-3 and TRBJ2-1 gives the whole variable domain EAGVVQSPRYKIIEKKQPVAFWCNPISGHNTLYWYLQNLGQGPELLIRYENEEAVDDSQLPKDRFSAERLKGVDSTLKIQPAELGDSAVYLCASSLGPGTGAANEQFFGPGTRLTVL.

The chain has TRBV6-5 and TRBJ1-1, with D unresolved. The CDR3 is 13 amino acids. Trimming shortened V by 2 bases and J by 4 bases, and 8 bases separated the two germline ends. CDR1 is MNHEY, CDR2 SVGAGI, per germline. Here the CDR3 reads CASSYRRLTEAFF. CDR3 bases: TGTGCCAGCAGTTACCGTAGGCTCACTGAAGCTTTCTTT.

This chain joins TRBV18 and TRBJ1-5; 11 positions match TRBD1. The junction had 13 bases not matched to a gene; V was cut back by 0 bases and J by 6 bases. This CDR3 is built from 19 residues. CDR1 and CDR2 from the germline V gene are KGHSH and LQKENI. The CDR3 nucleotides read TGTGCCAGCTCACCACCGGGACAGGGGGATTGGAGGGTAAGTCAGCCCCAGCATTTT. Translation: CASSPPGQGDWRVSQPQHF.

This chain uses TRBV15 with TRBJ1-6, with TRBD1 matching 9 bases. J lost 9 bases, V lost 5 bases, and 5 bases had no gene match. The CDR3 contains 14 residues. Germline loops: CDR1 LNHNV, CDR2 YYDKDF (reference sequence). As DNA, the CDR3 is TGTGCCACCAGCGGAGGGACAGGGAGTTCACCCCTCCACTTT. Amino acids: CATSGGTGSSPLHF.

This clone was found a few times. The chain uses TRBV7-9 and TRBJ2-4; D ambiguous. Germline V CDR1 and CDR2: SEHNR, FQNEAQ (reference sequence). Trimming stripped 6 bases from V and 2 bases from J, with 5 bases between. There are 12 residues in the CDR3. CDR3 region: CASSSSKNIQYF. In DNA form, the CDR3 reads TGTGCCAGCAGTTCATCCAAAAACATTCAGTACTTC.

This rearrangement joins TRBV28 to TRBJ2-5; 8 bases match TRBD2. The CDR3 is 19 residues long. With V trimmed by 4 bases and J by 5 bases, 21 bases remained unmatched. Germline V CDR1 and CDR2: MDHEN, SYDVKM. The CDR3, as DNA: TGTGCCAGCAGTTCAACCGTTAACCGAGGGACTAGTCGGCGGGAGACCCAGTACTTC. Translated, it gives CASSSTVNRGTSRRETQYF. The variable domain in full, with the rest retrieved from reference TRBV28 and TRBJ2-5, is DVKVTQSSRYLVKRTGEKVFLECVQDMDHENMFWYRQDPGLGLRLIYFSYDVKMKEKGDIPEGYSVSREKKERFSLILESASTNQTSMYLCASSSTVNRGTSRRETQYFGPGTRLLVL.

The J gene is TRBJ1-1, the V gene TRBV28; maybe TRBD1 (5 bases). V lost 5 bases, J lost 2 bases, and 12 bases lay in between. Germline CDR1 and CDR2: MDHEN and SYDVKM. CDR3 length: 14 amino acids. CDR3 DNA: TGTGCCAGCAGTGAGCAGGGCAGTAACACTGAAGCTTTCTTT. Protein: CASSEQGSNTEAFF.

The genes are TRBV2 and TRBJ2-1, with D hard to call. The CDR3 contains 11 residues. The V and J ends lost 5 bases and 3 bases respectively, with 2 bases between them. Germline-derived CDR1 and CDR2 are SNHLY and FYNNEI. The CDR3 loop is CASSFYNEQFF. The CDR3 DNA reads TGTGCCAGCAGTTTCTACAATGAGCAGTTCTTC.

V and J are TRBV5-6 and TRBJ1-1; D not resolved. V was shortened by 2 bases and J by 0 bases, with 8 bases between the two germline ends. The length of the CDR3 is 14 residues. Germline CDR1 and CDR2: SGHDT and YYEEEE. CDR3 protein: CASSFGTLNTEAFF. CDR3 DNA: TGTGCCAGCAGCTTTGGCACATTGAACACTGAAGCTTTCTTT. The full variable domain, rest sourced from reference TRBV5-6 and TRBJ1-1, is DAGVTQSPTHLIKTRGQQVTLRCSPKSGHDTVSWYQQALGQGPQFIFQYYEEEERQRGNFPDRFSGHQFPNYSSELNVNALLLGDSALYLCASSFGTLNTEAFFGQGTRLTVV.

The CDR3 region is CASSKGEGQAKGQYF. The CDR3 DNA follows: TGTGCCAGCAGCAAAGGAGAGGGACAGGCTAAGGGGCAGTATTTT. V and J are TRBV21-1 and TRBJ2-3; the D call in the table, TRBD1, was not verified against the DNA. TRBV21-1 is an annotated pseudogene. CDR3 length equals 15 residues.

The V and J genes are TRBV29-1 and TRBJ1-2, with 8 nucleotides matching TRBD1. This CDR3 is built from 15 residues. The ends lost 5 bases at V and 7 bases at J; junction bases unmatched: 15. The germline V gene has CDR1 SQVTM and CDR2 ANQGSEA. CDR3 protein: CSVWSFRGRLGGYTF. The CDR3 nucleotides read TGCAGCGTTTGGTCCTTCAGGGGGCGCCTAGGTGGCTACACCTTC.

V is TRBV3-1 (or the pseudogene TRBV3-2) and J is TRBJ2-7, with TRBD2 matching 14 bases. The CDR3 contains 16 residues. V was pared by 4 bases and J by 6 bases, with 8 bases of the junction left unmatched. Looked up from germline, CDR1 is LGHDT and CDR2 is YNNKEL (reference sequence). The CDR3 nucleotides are TGTGCCAGCAGCCGGGGACTAGCGGGAGATCAAGGCGAGCAGTACTTC. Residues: CASSRGLAGDQGEQYF.

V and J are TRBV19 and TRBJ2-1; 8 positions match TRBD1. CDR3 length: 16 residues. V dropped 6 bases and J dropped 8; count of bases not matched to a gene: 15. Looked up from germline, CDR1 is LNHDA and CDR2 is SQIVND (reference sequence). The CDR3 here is CASSKDREVRGDEQFF. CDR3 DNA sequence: TGTGCCAGTAGCAAGGACAGGGAGGTTAGAGGCGATGAGCAGTTCTTC.

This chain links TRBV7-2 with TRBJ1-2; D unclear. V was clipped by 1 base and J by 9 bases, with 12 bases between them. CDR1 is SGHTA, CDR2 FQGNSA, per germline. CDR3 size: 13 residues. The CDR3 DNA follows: TGTGCCAGCAGCTTAGAGGGCTCTTACCGCTACACCTTC. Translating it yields CASSLEGSYRYTF.

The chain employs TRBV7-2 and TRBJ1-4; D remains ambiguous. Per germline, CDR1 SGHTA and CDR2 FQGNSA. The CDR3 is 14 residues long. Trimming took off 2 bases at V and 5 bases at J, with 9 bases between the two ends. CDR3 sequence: CASSLSLVNEKLFF. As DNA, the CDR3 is TGTGCCAGCAGCTTATCGCTAGTGAATGAAAAACTGTTTTTT.

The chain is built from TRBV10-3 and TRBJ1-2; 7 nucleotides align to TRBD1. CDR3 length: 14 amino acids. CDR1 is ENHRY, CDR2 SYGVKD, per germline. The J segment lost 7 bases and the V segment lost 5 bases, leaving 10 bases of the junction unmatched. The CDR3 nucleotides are TGTGCCATCAGTTTCGACAGGGAGGTCTCTGGCTACACCTTC. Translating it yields CAISFDREVSGYTF.

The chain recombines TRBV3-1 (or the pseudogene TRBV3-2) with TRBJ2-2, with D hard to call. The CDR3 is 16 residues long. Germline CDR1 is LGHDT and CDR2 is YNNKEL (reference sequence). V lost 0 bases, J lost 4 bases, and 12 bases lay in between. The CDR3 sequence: CASSQDRGKSTGELFF. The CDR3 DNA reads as TGTGCCAGCAGCCAAGATCGTGGCAAAAGCACCGGGGAGCTGTTTTTT.

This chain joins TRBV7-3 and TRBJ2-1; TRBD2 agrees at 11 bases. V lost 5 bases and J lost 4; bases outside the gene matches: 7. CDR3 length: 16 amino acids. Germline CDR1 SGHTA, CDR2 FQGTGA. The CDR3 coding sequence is TGTGCCAGCAGCAGCGGCGGGACTAGCGGTTACAATGAGCAGTTCTTC. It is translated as CASSSGGTSGYNEQFF.

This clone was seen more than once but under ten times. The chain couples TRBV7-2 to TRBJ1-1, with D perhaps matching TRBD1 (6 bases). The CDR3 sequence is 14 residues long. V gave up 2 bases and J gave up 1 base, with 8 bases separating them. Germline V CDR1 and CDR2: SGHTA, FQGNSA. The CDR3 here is CASSLQGTNTEAFF. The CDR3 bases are TGTGCCAGCAGCTTACAGGGGACGAACACTGAAGCTTTCTTT.

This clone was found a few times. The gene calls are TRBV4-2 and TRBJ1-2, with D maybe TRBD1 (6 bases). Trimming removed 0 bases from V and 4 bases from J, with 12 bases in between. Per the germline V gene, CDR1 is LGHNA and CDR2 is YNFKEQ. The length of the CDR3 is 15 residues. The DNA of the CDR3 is TGTGCCAGCAGCCAAGAACTTGGAGGGGGCTATGGCTACACCTTC. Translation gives CASSQELGGGYGYTF.

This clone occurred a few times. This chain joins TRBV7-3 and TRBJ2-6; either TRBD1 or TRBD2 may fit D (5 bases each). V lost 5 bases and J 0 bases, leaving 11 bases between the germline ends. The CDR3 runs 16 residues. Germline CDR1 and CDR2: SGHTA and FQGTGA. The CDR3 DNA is TGTGCCAGCAGCCGAGGGGCGGGCTCTGGGGCCAACGTCCTGACTTTC. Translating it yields CASSRGAGSGANVLTF. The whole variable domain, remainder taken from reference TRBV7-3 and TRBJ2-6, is GAGVSQTPSNKVTEKGKYVELRCDPISGHTALYWYRQSLGQGPEFLIYFQGTGAADDSGLPNDRFFAVRPEGSVSTLKIQRTERGDSAVYLCASSRGAGSGANVLTFGAGSRLTVL.